Sequencing of this T cell receptor beta chain was carried out in a study of shared clonotypes between healthy human individuals. Study background: Samples came from two female and a few male donors aged 18 to 49.

Findings and caveats of the study: The researchers took only blood, and tissue repertoires probably look different.

The assay ran at deep level. Repertoires were generated with immunoSEQ multiplex PCR, while TCRdb's copy carries only in-frame clones and drops some. Here the sample spans approximately 1,000,000 clones, approximately 80% being singletons. For this clone: Antigen specificity is unknown.

Researchers partitioned CD4+ cells into CD45RA+ naive and CD45RA-negative memory subsets. The sequenced sample consisted of memory CD4+ T cells from PBMCs. The sample's subset: CD45RA-negative fraction. This receptor was identified in a young man in good health. Some clones in this sample may be carry-over from other donors' samples.

The CDR3 spells CASSPPDRTYEQYF. CDR3 nucleotide sequence: TGTGCCAGCAGCCCCCCGGACAGAACCTACGAGCAGTACTTC. This chain links TRBV5-6 with TRBJ2-7; possible D gene TRBD1, 6 bases. The V gene lost 4 bases and the J gene lost 2 bases, with 13 bases spanning the gap. Germline values: CDR1 SGHDT, CDR2 YYEEEE. The CDR3 runs to 14 residues.